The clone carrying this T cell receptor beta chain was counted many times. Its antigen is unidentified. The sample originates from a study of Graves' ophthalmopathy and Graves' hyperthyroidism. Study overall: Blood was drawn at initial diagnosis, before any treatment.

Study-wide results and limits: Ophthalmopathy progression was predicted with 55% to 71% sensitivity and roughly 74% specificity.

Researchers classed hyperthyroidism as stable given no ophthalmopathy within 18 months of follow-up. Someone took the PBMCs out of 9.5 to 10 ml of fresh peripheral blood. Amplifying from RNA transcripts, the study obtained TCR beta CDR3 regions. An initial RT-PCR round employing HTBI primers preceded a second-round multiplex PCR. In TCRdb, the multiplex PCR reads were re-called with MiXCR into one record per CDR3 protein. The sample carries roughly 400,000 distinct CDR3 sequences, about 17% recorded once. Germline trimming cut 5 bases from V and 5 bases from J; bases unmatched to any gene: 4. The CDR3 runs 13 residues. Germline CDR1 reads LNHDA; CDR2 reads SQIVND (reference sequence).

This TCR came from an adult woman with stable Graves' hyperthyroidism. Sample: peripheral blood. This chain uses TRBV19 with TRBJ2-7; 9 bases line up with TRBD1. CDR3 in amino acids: CASSGTGSNEQYF. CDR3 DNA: TGTGCCAGTAGTGGGACAGGGAGCAACGAGCAGTACTTC.